This T cell receptor (beta chain) is from a study of spatial heterogeneity in lung cancer. TCRdb itself ran the 5' RACE reads through MiXCR, one entry per CDR3 protein. The sample has about 43,000 distinct CDR3 sequences; 20% to 25% are singletons. Specified time point: blood at routine non-recurrence follow-up after resection. Source: PBMCs, taken at follow-up. The TCR comes from a female donor with early-stage non-small cell lung cancer.

CDR3 sequence: CASRRQGGGRGYTF. The DNA of the CDR3 is TGTGCCAGCAGGAGACAGGGAGGGGGCAGAGGCTACACCTTC. The gene calls are TRBV6-1 and TRBJ1-2; 7 bases line up with TRBD1. Germline V gene lookup returns CDR1 MNHNS and CDR2 SASEGT. The junction had 12 bases not matched to a gene; V was cut back by 6 bases and J by 8 bases. The CDR3 runs to 14 residues.